Each of the 11 T cell receptor beta chains below was sequenced from the same sample in a study of shared clonotypes between healthy human individuals. Profiling relied on immunoSEQ multiplex PCR, and the TCRdb table lists in-frame clones only, not all of them. This table has 2,500,000 or so clones, about 90% appearing once. The material sequenced was naive CD4+ T cells from PBMCs. Stated subset: CD45RA+ positively selected. The receptors here all came from a man between 18 and 35 years old in good health. Some clones in this sample may be carry-over from other donors' samples.

This clone has a handful of counts. The rearrangement joins TRBV28 to TRBJ1-5; D call uncertain. Germline-derived CDR1 and CDR2 are MDHEN and SYDVKM. CDR3 length equals 12 residues. The V gene lost 8 bases and the J gene lost 3 bases, with 8 bases spanning the gap. The CDR3 region has the DNA TGTGCCAGCTGTACCGCCAATCAGCCCCAGCATTTT. Its translation: CASCTANQPQHF.

The chain carries TRBV5-3 and TRBJ2-7; 11 bases line up with TRBD2. TRBV5-3 belongs to the ORF category, with a function that is uncertain. Trimming removed 2 bases from V and 4 bases from J; junction bases left unmatched: 11. The CDR3 consists of 17 residues. The CDR3 is CARSLCTSGRHAYEQYF. The CDR3 nucleotides are TGTGCCAGAAGCTTATGTACTAGCGGGAGACACGCATACGAGCAGTACTTC.

The J gene is TRBJ1-3, the V gene TRBV19; D remains ambiguous. The CDR3 has 14 amino acids. Germline values: CDR1 LNHDA, CDR2 SQIVND (reference sequence). V was clipped by 8 bases and J by 3 bases, with 14 bases between them. CDR3 sequence: CASRPDYGGNTIYF. The DNA for the CDR3 is TGTGCCAGTCGACCGGACTACGGTGGAAACACCATATATTTT.

This clone appeared a single time. The gene calls are TRBV7-2 and TRBJ2-5; D not resolved. This CDR3 has 13 amino acids. V was shortened by 2 bases and J by 5 bases, with 9 bases between the two germline ends. Germline CDR1 and CDR2: SGHTA and FQGNSA. CDR3 in DNA: TGTGCCAGCAGCTTAAGGTTGCGGGAGACCCAGTACTTC. Translating it yields CASSLRLRETQYF.

J is TRBJ1-1 and V is TRBV11-1; 8 bases agree with TRBD1. This CDR3 has 15 residues. Trimming removed 2 bases from V and 3 bases from J; junction bases left unmatched: 5. Germline values: CDR1 SGHAT, CDR2 FQDESV (reference sequence). The CDR3 spells CASSLTDRVDTEAFF. The DNA of the CDR3 is TGTGCCAGCAGCTTAACGGACAGGGTTGACACTGAAGCTTTCTTT.

The rearrangement joins TRBV6-1 to TRBJ2-3; D remains ambiguous. The CDR3 consists of 12 residues. Germline V gene sequence: CDR1 MNHNS, CDR2 SASEGT. Trimming removed 4 bases from V and 5 bases from J, with 7 bases in between. The CDR3 DNA reads TGTGCCAGCAGTGGTGTGGGAGATACGCAGTATTTT. Its translation is CASSGVGDTQYF.

The chain employs TRBV7-9 and TRBJ2-7; 9 positions match TRBD2. This CDR3 is built from 15 residues. The V gene's germline CDR1 is SEHNR and CDR2 FQNEAQ (reference sequence). The V and J ends lost 2 bases and 0 bases, in that order; junction bases with no gene match: 2. CDR3 region: CASSLLTSGSYEQYF. DNA of the CDR3: TGTGCCAGCAGCTTACTGACTAGCGGCTCCTACGAGCAGTACTTC.

This clone was detected only a few times. This chain links TRBV19 with TRBJ2-2, with TRBD2 matching over 7 bases. The V and J ends lost 4 bases and 7 bases, in that order; junction bases with no gene match: 6. This CDR3 has 14 amino acids. Germline assignment: CDR1 LNHDA and CDR2 SQIVND (reference sequence). Here the CDR3 DNA reads TGTGCCAGTAGTACACGTCTAGCGGTCGGGGAGCTGTTTTTT. Its protein is CASSTRLAVGELFF.

The chain has TRBV6-1 and TRBJ2-7; D might be TRBD2 (6 bases). The ends were cut back, 1 base at V and 7 bases at J, with 11 bases in the middle. This CDR3 region has 13 residues. Germline V CDR1 and CDR2: MNHNS, SASEGT. The chain's CDR3 is CASSEVPGEEQYF. In nucleotides, the CDR3 is TGTGCCAGCAGTGAAGTGCCGGGGGAGGAGCAGTACTTC.

This sequence joins TRBV6-5 and TRBJ2-7, with D maybe TRBD2 (5 bases). Trimming stripped 6 bases from V and 2 bases from J, with 17 bases between. The CDR3 has 15 residues. The germline V gene has CDR1 MNHEY and CDR2 SVGAGI. As DNA, the CDR3 is TGTGCCAGCAGACGGGTAGCAACGGAGGCCTACGAGCAGTACTTC. This encodes CASRRVATEAYEQYF.

The rearrangement uses TRBV18 and TRBJ2-2; D may correspond to TRBD1 or TRBD2 (6 bases each). V lost 4 bases, J lost 4 bases, and 16 bases lay in between. The CDR3 is made up of 16 amino acids. Germline assignment: CDR1 KGHSH and CDR2 LQKENI. CDR3 sequence: CASSLQGTQGTGELFF. DNA for the CDR3: TGTGCCAGCTCACTTCAGGGGACTCAGGGCACCGGGGAGCTGTTTTTT.